Given below is one T cell receptor (beta chain) in context. Antigen unknown. The PCR had 60 Vbeta and 13 Jbeta primers. The method was immunoSEQ multiplex PCR; TCRdb's version includes in-frame clones alone and lacks a portion of them. The repertoire holds 74,000 or so clones, with around four fifths as singletons. Germline-derived CDR1 and CDR2 are MGHRA and YSYEKL. The CDR3 is 15 residues long. Losses at the gene ends were 2 bases for V and 0 bases for J; bases not matched to a gene: 3. The data derive from a study of cytomegalovirus exposure and HLA in healthy donors. Study conclusions and caveats: In a later analysis, HLA-associated beta chains showed higher expansion and lower generation probabilities than comparable chains. Segments of the TCR beta V type were, in most cases, productive about 90% or about 30% of the time in an earlier analysis.

The sequencing sample was made of PBMCs. The origin of this receptor is a man aged 45 to 65 in good health and CMV-seropositive. The chain combines TRBV4-1 with TRBJ1-1, with TRBD1 identical over 7 bases. Written as DNA, the CDR3 is TGCGCCAGCAGCCAATCGGACAGGCTGAACACTGAAGCTTTCTTT. Translation gives CASSQSDRLNTEAFF.